This record looks at one T cell receptor beta chain sequence and its context. The data belong to a study of blood T cell repertoires in COVID-19. CDR1 is LGHNA, CDR2 YSLEER, per germline. This CDR3 is built from 17 residues. V was shortened by 4 bases and J by 0 bases, with 16 bases between the two germline ends. The data were produced by immunoSEQ multiplex PCR, yet TCRdb's version contains in-frame clones alone and is incomplete. The top ten hold roughly 5.8% of the sample, which has about 76,000 clones, about 93% seen once. Input material: peripheral blood. The V call is TRBV4-3, the J call TRBJ2-1; D is unresolved. This clonotype was obtained from a human donor in a cohort sampled during active COVID-19. CDR3: CASSRTFKSSSYNEQFF. The CDR3 coding sequence is TGCGCCAGCAGCCGAACCTTCAAATCCAGCTCCTACAATGAGCAGTTCTTC.